Following are 27 T cell receptor beta chains from one sample sequenced in a study of response to subunit inactivated influenza vaccine. TCRdb independently ran MiXCR on the RT-PCR reads; one entry per CDR3 protein. The sample includes some 640,000 distinct CDR3 sequences, about 14% of them seen just once. The sample consisted of PBMCs from blood, taken 14 days before vaccination. All receptors come from a man aged 45-65 years who received an inactivated influenza vaccine.

This clonotype turned up a few times. The V call is TRBV7-2, the J call TRBJ2-7; TRBD2 agrees at 7 bases. There are 15 residues in the CDR3. CDR1 and CDR2 from the germline V gene are SGHTA and FQGNSA. V lost 5 bases to trimming and J lost 5 bases; unmatched junction nucleotides: 12. The CDR3 region has the DNA TGTGCCAGCAGCCCGACGGGAGGTCGATTCCACGAGCAGTACTTC. This codes for CASSPTGGRFHEQYF.

There are a few counts of this clonotype. The rearrangement uses TRBV5-1 and TRBJ2-5; perhaps D is TRBD1 or TRBD2 (5 bases each). Germline lookup yields CDR1 SGHRS and CDR2 YFSETQ. The V end lost 4 bases, the J end lost 2 bases, and 15 bases lay between the germline ends. CDR3 size: 15 residues. The CDR3 region is CASSPGTVPQETQYF. The CDR3, as DNA: TGCGCCAGCAGCCCGGGGACGGTGCCGCAAGAGACCCAGTACTTC.

The gene calls are TRBV15 and TRBJ2-7; the D gene is possibly TRBD2 (6 bases). Germline values: CDR1 LNHNV, CDR2 YYDKDF (reference sequence). V dropped 5 bases and J dropped 6 bases, with 17 bases sitting between them. The CDR3 is made up of 14 amino acids. DNA for the CDR3: TGTGCCACCAGCCAGGAGCGGGCCTTCGGCGAGCAGTACTTC. It translates to CATSQERAFGEQYF.

A few counts support this clonotype. This sequence joins TRBV11-2 and TRBJ2-7, with TRBD1 matching over 12 bases. V shed 0 bases, J shed 7 bases, and the junction held 10 bases outside the gene matches. This CDR3 has 17 residues. Germline CDR1 SGHAT, CDR2 FQNNGV. CDR3 in DNA: TGTGCCAGCAGCTTAGAATCCGGGACAGGGGGCCGAGGGGAGCAGTACTTC. The encoded protein is CASSLESGTGGRGEQYF.

V and J are TRBV5-6 and TRBJ1-2, with 7 bases that match TRBD1. V shed 4 bases, J shed 4 bases, and the junction held 7 bases outside the gene matches. The CDR3 covers 14 residues. Germline lookup yields CDR1 SGHDT and CDR2 YYEEEE. The CDR3 region is CASSREQGTYGYTF. The CDR3 region has the DNA TGTGCCAGCAGCCGCGAACAGGGGACCTATGGCTACACCTTC.

The rearrangement joins TRBV3-1 to TRBJ2-1, with D unresolved. V was pared by 1 base and J by 3 bases, with 7 bases between. Germline CDR1 is LGHDT and CDR2 is YNNKEL (reference sequence). The CDR3 is 14 residues long. DNA for the CDR3: TGTGCCAGCAGCCAAGGGGTGGGCTACAATGAGCAGTTCTTC. Translation gives CASSQGVGYNEQFF.

This clonotype was counted ten times or more. J is TRBJ2-1 and V is TRBV7-9, with 9 bases lining up with TRBD2. V lost 5 bases and J lost 8; bases outside the gene matches: 7. There are 14 residues in the CDR3. Per the germline V gene, CDR1 is SEHNR and CDR2 is FQNEAQ (reference sequence). CDR3 sequence reads: CASSPSWTSDEQFF. In nucleotides, the CDR3 is TGTGCCAGCAGCCCCTCCTGGACTAGCGATGAGCAGTTCTTC. Drawing the rest from reference TRBV7-9 and TRBJ2-1, the complete variable domain is DTGVSQNPRHKITKRGQNVTFRCDPISEHNRLYWYRQTLGQGPEFLTYFQNEAQLEKSRLLSDRFSAERPKGSFSTLEIQRTEQGDSAMYLCASSPSWTSDEQFFGPGTRLTVL.

This clonotype was counted at least ten times. The chain joins TRBV2 to TRBJ1-2, with TRBD1 matching 7 bases. Germline-derived CDR1 and CDR2 are SNHLY and FYNNEI. The CDR3 contains 16 residues. V lost 7 bases, J lost 3 bases, and 14 bases stayed unmatched. The CDR3 nucleotides read TGTGCCAGCACCATCAGTTACCCACAGGGGCACTATGGCTACACCTTC. This codes for CASTISYPQGHYGYTF.

The chain couples TRBV5-5 to TRBJ2-5; a weak D match, TRBD1 (6 bases). The CDR3 consists of 12 residues. Trimming removed 4 bases from V and 13 bases from J, with 17 bases in between. Germline V gives CDR1 SGHKS, CDR2 YYEKEE (reference sequence). CDR3 amino acids: CASSAATGRWYF. DNA for the CDR3: TGTGCCAGCAGCGCGGCGACAGGCCGTTGGTACTTC.

The V call is TRBV5-5, the J call TRBJ2-7; 9 bases are a match to TRBD2. With 0 bases clipped from V and 7 bases from J, the junction kept 8 bases outside the gene matches. The CDR3 has 15 amino acids. CDR1 and CDR2 from the germline V gene are SGHKS and YYEKEE (reference sequence). CDR3 DNA sequence: TGTGCCAGCAGCTTGGAGGTAGCGGGAGCAGGGGAGCAGTACTTC. Translated, it gives CASSLEVAGAGEQYF.

The rearrangement uses TRBV7-8 and TRBJ2-5; 9 bases are shared with TRBD2. CDR3 size: 15 residues. With V trimmed by 3 bases and J by 5 bases, 7 bases remained unmatched. Germline V gene lookup returns CDR1 SGHVS and CDR2 FQNEAQ. For the CDR3, the DNA is TGTGCCAGCAGCTTGGGCGGGGGGGCGAGGGAGACCCAGTACTTC. Residues: CASSLGGGARETQYF.

The J gene is TRBJ1-4, the V gene TRBV11-2, with 8 bases that match TRBD1. Germline trimming cut 3 bases from V and 0 bases from J; bases unmatched to any gene: 12. Germline V gives CDR1 SGHAT, CDR2 FQNNGV. The length of the CDR3 is 19 residues. As DNA, the CDR3 is TGTGCCAGCAGCTTTTTCGTGGGCAGGGGGCCCACAACTAATGAAAAACTGTTTTTT. Encoded protein: CASSFFVGRGPTTNEKLFF.

This clonotype was seen only a few times. The chain couples TRBV19 to TRBJ1-5; D not resolved. Trimming cost V 7 bases and J 0 bases, with 10 bases left between them. CDR1 is LNHDA and CDR2 is SQIVND in the germline V gene (reference sequence). This CDR3 is built from 14 residues. The CDR3 here is CASTRGNSNQPQHF. In nucleotides, the CDR3 is TGTGCCAGTACCCGCGGGAATAGCAATCAGCCCCAGCATTTT. The variable domain in full, completed from reference TRBV19 and TRBJ1-5, reads DGGITQSPKYLFRKEGQNVTLSCEQNLNHDAMYWYRQDPGQGLRLIYYSQIVNDFQKGDIAEGYSVSREKKESFPLTVTSAQKNPTAFYLCASTRGNSNQPQHFGDGTRLSIL.

The table lists this clonotype with a few counts. The chain employs TRBV29-1 and TRBJ1-2; D is unresolved. The CDR3 length is 11 residues. V was trimmed by 1 base and J by 8 bases, leaving 8 bases between them. CDR1 is SQVTM and CDR2 is ANQGSEA in the germline V gene. The CDR3 loop reads CSVEGPRGYTF. The CDR3 DNA reads TGCAGCGTTGAAGGGCCAAGGGGCTACACCTTC.

The genes are TRBV3-1 and TRBJ2-1, with 8 bases fitting TRBD1. CDR1 and CDR2 (germline): LGHDT, YNNKEL (reference sequence). The CDR3 is 15 amino acids. Trimming cost V 5 bases and J 9 bases; bases outside gene matches: 12. Here the CDR3 DNA reads TGTGCCAGCAGCAGCCGGGACAGGCGAGTCGGTGAGCAGTTCTTC. It is translated as CASSSRDRRVGEQFF.

The rearrangement joins TRBV15 to TRBJ1-5, with 7 bases matching TRBD1. V trimming: 5 bases; J trimming: 1 base; junction bases outside the gene matches: 5. CDR1 and CDR2 (germline): LNHNV, YYDKDF (reference sequence). The length of the CDR3 is 15 residues. CDR3 protein: CATSSTGISNQPQHF. The CDR3 nucleotides are TGTGCCACCAGCTCGACAGGGATCAGCAATCAGCCCCAGCATTTT.

The chain is built from TRBV5-6 and TRBJ2-3, with D possibly being TRBD2 (6 bases). This CDR3 spans 16 amino acids. V was shortened by 1 base and J by 1 base, with 13 bases between the two germline ends. Looked up from germline, CDR1 is SGHDT and CDR2 is YYEEEE. The CDR3 protein is CASSLWLSGGTDTQYF. The CDR3 DNA follows: TGTGCCAGCAGCTTGTGGCTGTCGGGGGGCACAGATACGCAGTATTTT.

The V call is TRBV9, the J call TRBJ2-6; TRBD1 aligns across 7 bases. Germline V lookup: CDR1 SGDLS, CDR2 YYNGEE. The V gene end was trimmed by 4 bases and the J gene end by 0 bases; junction bases not matched to a gene: 7. The CDR3 has 17 amino acids. CDR3: CASSLGQLNSGANVLTF. Written as DNA, the CDR3 is TGTGCCAGCAGCCTGGGACAGCTTAACTCTGGGGCCAACGTCCTGACTTTC.

This chain's CDR3 is CASSLTGEYEQYF. CDR3 DNA: TGTGCCAGCAGCTTGACAGGGGAGTACGAGCAGTACTTC. The genes are TRBV7-3 and TRBJ2-7, with 8 bases identical to TRBD1. With 3 bases clipped from V and 4 bases from J, the junction kept 2 bases outside the gene matches. The CDR3 consists of 13 residues. CDR1 is SGHTA and CDR2 is FQGTGA in the germline V gene. Based on the CDR3 plus reference TRBV7-3 and TRBJ2-7, the full variable domain is GAGVSQTPSNKVTEKGKYVELRCDPISGHTALYWYRQSLGQGPEFLIYFQGTGAADDSGLPNDRFFAVRPEGSVSTLKIQRTERGDSAVYLCASSLTGEYEQYFGPGTRLTVT.

The chain employs TRBV7-6 and TRBJ2-1; D may be TRBD2 (6 bases). V was cut by 1 base and J by 1 base, with 11 bases left in between. CDR1 SGHVS and CDR2 FNYEAQ come from the germline V gene. The CDR3 is made up of 16 amino acids. The CDR3 DNA reads as TGTGCCAGCAGCTTAGGGTCGGCGGGGTCCTACAATGAGCAGTTCTTC. Residues: CASSLGSAGSYNEQFF.

The chain links TRBV5-1 to TRBJ2-2; no firm D call. V lost 2 bases, J lost 7 bases, and 12 bases lay in between. The CDR3 is 14 residues long. Germline V gene data show CDR1 as SGHRS and CDR2 as YFSETQ. Here the CDR3 reads CASSFQIAGGELFF. The CDR3 DNA is TGCGCCAGCAGCTTCCAAATAGCAGGCGGGGAGCTGTTTTTT.

The CDR3 DNA reads as TGCGCCAGCAGTATCGGTAGTTCCTCCTACGAGCAGTACTTC. Translating gives CASSIGSSSYEQYF. V gene TRBV5-1 combines with J gene TRBJ2-7; D call uncertain. Trimming took off 5 bases at V and 0 bases at J, with 12 bases between the two ends. Per germline, CDR1 SGHRS and CDR2 YFSETQ. The CDR3 runs to 14 residues. The variable domain in full, completed from reference TRBV5-1 and TRBJ2-7, reads KAGVTQTPRYLIKTRGQQVTLSCSPISGHRSVSWYQQTPGQGLQFLFEYFSETQRNKGNFPGRFSGRQFSNSRSEMNVSTLELGDSALYLCASSIGSSSYEQYFGPGTRLTVT.

The chain carries TRBV7-2 and TRBJ2-1; 7 bases map to TRBD1. This CDR3 region has 13 residues. V was pared by 5 bases and J by 8 bases, with 6 bases of the junction left unmatched. Germline-derived CDR1 and CDR2 are SGHTA and FQGNSA. CDR3 DNA sequence: TGTGCCAGCAGCCCCCGACAGGGCTATGAGCAGTTCTTC. Its translation is CASSPRQGYEQFF.

Only a few counts were recorded for this clonotype. This chain joins TRBV10-3 and TRBJ2-7; the match to TRBD1 covers 7 bases. The junction had 13 bases not matched to a gene; V was cut back by 6 bases and J by 2 bases. This CDR3 has 16 amino acids. Germline V gives CDR1 ENHRY, CDR2 SYGVKD. Here the CDR3 DNA reads TGTGCCATCAGCGCCCTCCTGACAGGGCGACCCTACGAGCAGTACTTC. Its protein is CAISALLTGRPYEQYF.

This clonotype was seen only a few times. J is TRBJ2-1 and V is TRBV29-1; D ambiguous. This CDR3 has 15 amino acids. Germline V CDR1 and CDR2: SQVTM, ANQGSEA. Trimming pared 8 bases from V and 4 bases from J, leaving 21 bases between. The CDR3 nucleotides are TGCAGCTCCCACCCCCCCCACTCCGGGTACAATGAGCAGTTCTTC. Amino acid sequence: CSSHPPHSGYNEQFF.

V and J are TRBV5-1 and TRBJ2-3; the match to TRBD1 covers 9 bases. The CDR3 has 16 residues. The germline gives CDR1 SGHRS, CDR2 YFSETQ. The trim removed 0 bases at V and 4 bases at J, leaving 6 bases unmatched. The CDR3 loop reads CASSLALQGAPDTQYF. The CDR3 DNA reads as TGCGCCAGCAGCTTGGCGTTACAGGGGGCCCCAGATACGCAGTATTTT.

V and J are TRBV5-1 and TRBJ1-2; D gene unclear. V was cut by 1 base and J by 5 bases, with 18 bases left in between. The CDR3 consists of 16 residues. Germline assignment: CDR1 SGHRS and CDR2 YFSETQ. CDR3 protein: CASSLFVMAARYGYTF. DNA of the CDR3: TGCGCCAGCAGCTTGTTCGTGATGGCGGCCCGTTATGGCTACACCTTC.